This TCR beta chain was obtained from a study of T cell responses to AZD1222 COVID-19 vaccine. Only in-frame clones appear in the TCRdb table, and some are missing; sequencing was by immunoSEQ multiplex PCR. This sample has approximately 81,000 clones, with under 95% found just once. The specimen comprised peripheral blood, sampled on day 0 of MenACWY control vaccination. The receptor's source is an adult in good health.

The CDR3: CASSQSQGGNSPLHF. CDR3 coding DNA: TGTGCCAGCAGCCAATCCCAGGGTGGCAATTCACCCCTCCACTTT. The chain recombines TRBV16 with TRBJ1-6, with D possibly matching TRBD1 (5 bases). V was shortened by 0 bases and J by 7 bases, with 10 bases between the two germline ends. The CDR3 totals 15 residues. In germline, CDR1 is KGHSY, CDR2 FQNENV. The whole variable domain, filled in from reference TRBV16 and TRBJ1-6, reads GEEVAQTPKHLVRGEGQKAKLYCAPIKGHSYVFWYQQVLKNEFKFLISFQNENVFDETGMPKERFSAKCLPNSPCSLEIQATKLEDSAVYFCASSQSQGGNSPLHFGNGTRLTVT.